This T cell receptor (beta chain) was profiled in a study of shared clonotypes between healthy human individuals (dated by TCRdb to between 2020 and 2021). Looking at the study overall: The cohort included a few men and a couple of women between 18 and 49 years of age. For each donor, three plates each were used for CD4 naive and CD4 memory, two plates were used for CD8 naive, and one plate was used for CD8 memory. To estimate repertoire size and how much clonotype sharing occurs between individuals, the study deeply sequenced the blood TCR repertoires of roughly 5 healthy adults. Libraries were prepared and TCR repertoires were sequenced by different laboratories using diverse techniques, in order to increase sequencing depth and limit assay-specific biases. Leukapheresis yielded between about 0.8 and 9.5 billion PBMCs per donor.

Of note for this clone: The specificity of this receptor is unknown. Per-nucleotide qualities are absent, and no much larger clonotype sits a single base away.

The donors were healthy, HIV-negative adults who had no recently reported acute infections or vaccinations. Only Caucasian adults living in Nashville, Tennessee, USA were represented among the donors. CD4+ T cells were enriched through magnetic negative selection, after which naive cells were positively selected on CD45RA and the remaining negative fraction served as the memory subset. Blood was collected by leukapheresis, and PBMCs were isolated by Ficoll-Histopaque density gradient centrifugation and then cryopreserved in liquid nitrogen vapor phase. Analytical flow cytometry was used to check the purity and quantity of every magnetically sorted T cell population. Genomic DNA was isolated from each sorted fraction and quantified by UV absorbance on a Nanodrop 2000c. General conclusions and limits of the study: The small number of donors limited the genetic and exposure-history diversity represented. When several donors were compared, the shared fraction of clonotypes was roughly 4.8% for naive CD4, 3.5% to 4% for naive CD8, more than 2% for memory CD4, and less than 0.5% for memory CD8. Larger estimated clonotype richness was generally found for naive subsets than for memory subsets. Pairwise subsampling led to the expectation that sequencing depth would affect the degree of clonotype sharing among donors. Sampling was restricted to blood, and TCR repertoires in tissue are likely to differ from TCR repertoires in blood. Incomplete sequencing was indicated by rarefaction of sorted-subset datasets, despite the large sequencing depth. Compared with non-shared clonotypes, clonotypes shared by all four sorted-subset donors had higher generation probabilities.

TCR CDR3 regions were amplified from genomic DNA by multiplex PCR using the deep immunoSEQ assay. For each cell subset, the extracted genomic DNA was distributed evenly across all wells of several immunoSEQ 96-well plates, and each plate served as one replicate. Each replicate PCR for sorted subsets received about 200 ng genomic DNA, equal to roughly 30,000 T cell genomes. The purified libraries were quantified using a Qubit 3.0 fluorometer, sized with a Bioanalyzer 2100, and then quantified again using the KAPA Library Quantification kit. Every immunoSEQ 96-well plate was sequenced on a separate single-read 150-cycle Illumina NextSeq 550 flow cell. The study's own analysis went as follows. Because only junctional sequences without quality scores were contained in the immunoSEQ output, filtering matching that applied to full-length reads could not be performed. To assign V/J genes and CDR3, sequences were annotated using PyIR, a Python wrapper for IgBLAST v1.9, with IMGT germline references. Reads were removed for weak V/J assignments (E-value above 1e-6), missing CDR3, stop codons, out-of-frame junctions, or ambiguous translated residues. V3J clonotypes were defined as sequences sharing an identical inferred V gene, J gene, and CDR3 amino acid sequence. The percentage overlap between two repertoires was calculated by dividing the number of shared unique clonotypes by the size of the smaller repertoire. RTK rarefaction, the Chao1 estimator, and Recon v2.1 estimates of unobserved clonotypes were used to assess repertoire richness. Generation probabilities for all TCRbeta clonotypes obtained by the gDNA method from a few donors were computed using OLGA. TCRdb carries this immuneACCESS record with in-frame sequences only. Its versions omit some clonotypes, under half of them owing to an unresolved V gene in the studies checked, with the rest unexplained. From that table come the V and J calls and clone size; the DNA was used to work out D and trimming. Recorded for this sample are approximately 2.4 million clones; nearly 97% of them occurred a single time. The ten largest account for approximately 0.13% of the sample.

This receptor was identified in a man aged 18 to 30 in good health. The sample was naive CD4+ T cells sorted from blood. Explained via the paper, the cell subset or site label denotes: CD45RA+ positively selected.

The sequenced DNA is TGTGCCTGGAGACCGCCGGGACACCAAGAGACCCAGTACTTC. Translated, it gives CAWRPPGHQETQYF. The rearranged segments are TRBV30 and TRBJ2-5; the D region may be TRBD1 or TRBD2, each matching 5 bases equally. A distance of 11 bases separates the germline ends of V and J, which lose 3 bases and 0 bases respectively. Taken from the germline V gene (reference sequence), the CDR1 and CDR2 loops are GTSNPN and SVGIG. The CDR3 runs 14 residues from the cysteine to the phenylalanine. Only the CDR3 DNA is retained, 42 bases long and in frame from the first base.